This entry is about one TCR beta chain. This sample was taken from a study of blood T cell repertoires in COVID-19. With 6 bases clipped from V and 10 bases from J, the junction kept 10 bases outside the gene matches. Germline CDR1 reads LGHDT; CDR2 reads YNNKEL (reference sequence). This CDR3 is 14 amino acids long. Under the authors' procedure: The authors estimated nucleated cell counts from reference gene primer amplification. Only in-frame clones appear in the TCRdb table, and some are missing; sequencing was by immunoSEQ multiplex PCR. The V and J calls and clone size were taken over from that table, and D and trimming were inferred from the DNA. Of about 160,000 clones in the sample, over 75% were seen once.

The sequenced sample was peripheral blood. V and J are TRBV3-1 (or the pseudogene TRBV3-2) and TRBJ1-5; TRBD1 matches 9 bases. The clonotype originates from a man between 65 and 80 years old who had recovered from COVID-19. The CDR3 region is CASRDGQGSTPQHF. CDR3 DNA: TGTGCCAGCAGAGATGGACAGGGGAGTACCCCCCAGCATTTT.